This T cell receptor beta chain was profiled in a study of T cells after yellow fever vaccination. CDR3 length: 12 amino acids. V lost 3 bases and J 3 bases, leaving 4 bases between the germline ends. This clonotype was counted ten times or more. The antigen is unknown. Findings and caveats of the study: Post-booster samples contained most primary-vaccination clones (approximately 96% CD4, about 90% CD8).

The authors made TCR cDNA by 5'RACE template switching, adding a universal primer site and UMIs. MiXCR was run by TCRdb on the 5' RACE reads, yielding one entry per CDR3 protein. The sample lists about 340,000 distinct CDR3 sequences, 8.5% to 9% seen once, with more than 15% in the top ten. This chain uses TRBV12-3 or TRBV12-4 with TRBJ2-3; D remains ambiguous. The TCR comes from a man between 18 and 35 years old who received the YFV17D yellow fever vaccine. The material sequenced was PBMCs, taken on the day of the first yellow fever vaccination. CDR3 protein: CASSLQTDTQYF. CDR3 in DNA: TGTGCCAGCAGTTTGCAGACAGATACGCAGTATTTT.